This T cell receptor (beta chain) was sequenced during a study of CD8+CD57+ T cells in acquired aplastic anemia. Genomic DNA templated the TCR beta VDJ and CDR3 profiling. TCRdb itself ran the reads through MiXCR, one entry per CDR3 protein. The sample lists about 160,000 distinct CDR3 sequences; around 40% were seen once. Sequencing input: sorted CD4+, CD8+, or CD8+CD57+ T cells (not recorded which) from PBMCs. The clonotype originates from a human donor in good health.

The CDR3 DNA reads TGTGCCAGCAGCTTGAACAGATACAATGAGCAGTTCTTC. Its translation is CASSLNRYNEQFF. The chain recombines TRBV7-3 with TRBJ2-1; D unresolved. Germline CDR1 and CDR2: SGHTA and FQGTGA. There are 13 residues in the CDR3. V gave up 3 bases and J gave up 4 bases, with 7 bases separating them.